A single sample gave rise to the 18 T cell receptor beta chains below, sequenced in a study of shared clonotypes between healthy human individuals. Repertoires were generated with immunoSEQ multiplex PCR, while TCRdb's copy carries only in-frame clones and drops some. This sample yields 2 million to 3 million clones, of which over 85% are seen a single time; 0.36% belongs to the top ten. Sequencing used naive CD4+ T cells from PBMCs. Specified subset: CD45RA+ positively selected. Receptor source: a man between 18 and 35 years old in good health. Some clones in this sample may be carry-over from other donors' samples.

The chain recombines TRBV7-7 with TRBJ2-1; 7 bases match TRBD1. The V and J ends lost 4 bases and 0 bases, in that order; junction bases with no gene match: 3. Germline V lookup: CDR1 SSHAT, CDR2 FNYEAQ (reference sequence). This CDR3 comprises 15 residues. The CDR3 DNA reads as TGTGCCAGCAGCTCGGGACAGCTCTCCTACAATGAGCAGTTCTTC. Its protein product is CASSSGQLSYNEQFF.

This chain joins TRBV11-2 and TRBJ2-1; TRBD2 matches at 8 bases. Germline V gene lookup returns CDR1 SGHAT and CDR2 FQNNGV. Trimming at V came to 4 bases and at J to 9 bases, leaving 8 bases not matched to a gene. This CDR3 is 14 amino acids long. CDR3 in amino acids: CASSSFGRAGEQFF. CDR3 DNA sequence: TGTGCCAGCAGCTCGTTCGGGAGGGCAGGTGAGCAGTTCTTC.

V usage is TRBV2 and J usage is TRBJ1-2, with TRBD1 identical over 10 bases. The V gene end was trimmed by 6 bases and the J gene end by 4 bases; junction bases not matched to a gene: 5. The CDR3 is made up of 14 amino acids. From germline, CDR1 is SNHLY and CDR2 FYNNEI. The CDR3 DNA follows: TGTGCCAGCAGGGCGACAGGGGGCGGCTATGGCTACACCTTC. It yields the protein CASRATGGGYGYTF.

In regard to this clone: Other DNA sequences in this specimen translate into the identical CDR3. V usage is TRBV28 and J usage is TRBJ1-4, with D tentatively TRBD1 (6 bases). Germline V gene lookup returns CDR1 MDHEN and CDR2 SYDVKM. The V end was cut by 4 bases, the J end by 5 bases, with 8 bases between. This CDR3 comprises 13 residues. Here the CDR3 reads CASSSGQNEKLFF. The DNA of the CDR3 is TGTGCCAGCAGTTCGGGACAAAATGAAAAACTGTTTTTT.

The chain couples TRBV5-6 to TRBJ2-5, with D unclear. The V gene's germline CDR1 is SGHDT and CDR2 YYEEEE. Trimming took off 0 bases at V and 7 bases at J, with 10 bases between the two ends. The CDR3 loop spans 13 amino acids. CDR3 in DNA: TGTGCCAGCAGCTTGGGCAGAGGTGGGACCCAGTACTTC. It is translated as CASSLGRGGTQYF.

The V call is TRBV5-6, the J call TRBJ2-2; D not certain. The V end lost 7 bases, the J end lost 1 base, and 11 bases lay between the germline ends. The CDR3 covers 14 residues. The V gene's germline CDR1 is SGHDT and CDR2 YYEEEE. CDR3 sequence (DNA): TGTGCCAGCGCAAGGCAGCAGAACACCGGGGAGCTGTTTTTT. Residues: CASARQQNTGELFF.

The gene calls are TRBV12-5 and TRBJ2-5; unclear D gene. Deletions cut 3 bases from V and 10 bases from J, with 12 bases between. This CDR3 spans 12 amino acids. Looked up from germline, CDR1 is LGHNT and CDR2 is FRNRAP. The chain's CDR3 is CASGFDMGIQYF. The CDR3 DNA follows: TGTGCTAGTGGTTTCGATATGGGGATCCAGTACTTC. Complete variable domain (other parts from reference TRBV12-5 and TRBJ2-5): DARVTQTPRHKVTEMGQEVTMRCQPILGHNTVFWYRQTMMQGLELLAYFRNRAPLDDSGMPKDRFSAEMPDATLATLKIQPSEPRDSAVYFCASGFDMGIQYFGPGTRLLVL.

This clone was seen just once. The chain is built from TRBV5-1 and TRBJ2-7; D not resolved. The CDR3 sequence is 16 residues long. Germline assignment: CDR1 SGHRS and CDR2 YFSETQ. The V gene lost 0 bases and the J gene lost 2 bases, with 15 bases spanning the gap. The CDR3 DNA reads TGCGCCAGCAGCTTGGCCAGTCGTTCCCGGGCCTACGAGCAGTACTTC. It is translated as CASSLASRSRAYEQYF.

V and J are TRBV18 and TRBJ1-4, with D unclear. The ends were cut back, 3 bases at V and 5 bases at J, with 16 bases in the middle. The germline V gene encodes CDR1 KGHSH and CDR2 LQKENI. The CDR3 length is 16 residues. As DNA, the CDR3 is TGTGCCAGCTCACCCACGGTAGGAAATACGAATGAAAAACTGTTTTTT. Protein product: CASSPTVGNTNEKLFF.

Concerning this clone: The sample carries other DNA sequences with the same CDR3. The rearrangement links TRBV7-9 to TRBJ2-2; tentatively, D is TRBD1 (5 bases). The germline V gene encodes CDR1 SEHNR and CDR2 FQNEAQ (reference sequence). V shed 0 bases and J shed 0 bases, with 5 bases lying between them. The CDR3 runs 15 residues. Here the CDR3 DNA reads TGTGCCAGCAGCTTAGCAGGGGCGAACACCGGGGAGCTGTTTTTT. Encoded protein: CASSLAGANTGELFF.

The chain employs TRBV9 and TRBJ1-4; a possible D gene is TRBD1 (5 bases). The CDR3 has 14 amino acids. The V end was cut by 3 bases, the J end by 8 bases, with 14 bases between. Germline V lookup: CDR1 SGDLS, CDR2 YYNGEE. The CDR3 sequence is CASSETSWGEKLFF. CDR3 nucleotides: TGTGCCAGCAGCGAGACGTCCTGGGGGGAAAAACTGTTTTTT.

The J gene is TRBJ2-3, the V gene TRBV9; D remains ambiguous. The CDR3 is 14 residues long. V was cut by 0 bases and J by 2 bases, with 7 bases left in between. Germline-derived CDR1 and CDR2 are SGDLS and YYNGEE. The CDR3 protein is CASSVGRNTDTQYF. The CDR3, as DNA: TGTGCCAGCAGCGTAGGACGGAACACAGATACGCAGTATTTT.

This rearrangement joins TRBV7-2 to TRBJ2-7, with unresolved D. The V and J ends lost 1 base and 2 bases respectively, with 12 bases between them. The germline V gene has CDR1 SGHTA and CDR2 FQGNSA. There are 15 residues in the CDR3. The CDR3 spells CASSLGRVPPYEQYF. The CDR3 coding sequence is TGTGCCAGCAGCTTAGGTCGCGTTCCCCCCTACGAGCAGTACTTC.

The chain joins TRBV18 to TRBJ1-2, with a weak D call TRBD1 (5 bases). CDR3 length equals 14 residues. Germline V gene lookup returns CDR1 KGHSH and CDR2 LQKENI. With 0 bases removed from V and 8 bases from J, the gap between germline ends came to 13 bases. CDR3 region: CASSPPGVRDGYTF. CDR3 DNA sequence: TGTGCCAGCTCACCACCGGGGGTCCGGGACGGCTACACCTTC.

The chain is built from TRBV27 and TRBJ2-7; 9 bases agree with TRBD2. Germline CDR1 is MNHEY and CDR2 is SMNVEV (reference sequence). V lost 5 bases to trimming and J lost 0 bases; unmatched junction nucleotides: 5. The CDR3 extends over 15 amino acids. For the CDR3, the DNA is TGTGCCAGCAGTACCAGCGGGAGGAGCTCCTACGAGCAGTACTTC. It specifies CASSTSGRSSYEQYF.

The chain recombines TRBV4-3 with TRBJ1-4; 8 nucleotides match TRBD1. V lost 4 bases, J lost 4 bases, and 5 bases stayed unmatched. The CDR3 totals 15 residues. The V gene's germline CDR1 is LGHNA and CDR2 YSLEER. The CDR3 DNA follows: TGCGCCAGCAGCCCCCAGACAGGGGTTAATGAAAAACTGTTTTTT. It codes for CASSPQTGVNEKLFF.

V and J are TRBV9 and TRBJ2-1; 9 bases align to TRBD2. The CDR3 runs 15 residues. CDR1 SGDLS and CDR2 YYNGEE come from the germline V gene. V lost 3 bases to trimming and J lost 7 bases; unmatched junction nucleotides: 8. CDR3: CASSGIAGEGNEQFF. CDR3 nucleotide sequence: TGTGCCAGCAGCGGGATAGCGGGAGAGGGGAATGAGCAGTTCTTC.

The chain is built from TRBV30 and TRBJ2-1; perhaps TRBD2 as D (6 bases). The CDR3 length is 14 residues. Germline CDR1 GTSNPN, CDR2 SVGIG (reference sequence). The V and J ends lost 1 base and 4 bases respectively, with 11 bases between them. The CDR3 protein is CAWSAIAAYNEQFF. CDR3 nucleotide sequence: TGTGCCTGGAGTGCCATAGCGGCGTACAATGAGCAGTTCTTC. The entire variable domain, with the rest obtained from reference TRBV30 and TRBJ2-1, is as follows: SQTIHQWPATLVQPVGSPLSLECTVEGTSNPNLYWYRQAAGRGLQLLFYSVGIGQISSEVPQNLSASRPQDRQFILSSKKLLLSDSGFYLCAWSAIAAYNEQFFGPGTRLTVL.